This T cell receptor (beta chain) originates from a study of cytomegalovirus exposure and HLA in healthy donors. It was with 60 Vbeta and 13 Jbeta primers that the PCR ran. This table comes from immunoSEQ multiplex PCR, and its TCRdb copy is limited to in-frame clones, with some not included. Here the sample spans about 110,000 clones, more than 70% being singletons. CDR1 WNHNN and CDR2 SYGVQD come from the germline V gene (reference sequence). CDR3 length equals 14 residues. V shed 7 bases and J shed 11 bases, with 23 bases lying between them. This clone was recorded once. The V and J genes are TRBV10-1 and TRBJ2-5, with D tentatively TRBD1 (6 bases). This TCR came from a woman aged 55 to 70 in good health and CMV-seropositive. Specimen: PBMCs. CDR3 sequence: CASTITGGEREQYF. CDR3 coding DNA: TGCGCCAGCACTATCACTGGGGGCGAAAGGGAGCAGTACTTC.